The rows below give T cell receptor beta chains drawn from one sample of a study of T cell repertoires in cytomegalovirus infection. TCRdb redid the calling of the reads with MiXCR, one entry per CDR3 protein. The data contain some 57,000 distinct CDR3 sequences, around 30% of them singletons. Antigens of these TCRs are unknown. Specimen: PBMCs, sequenced either directly or after in vitro stimulation (not recorded which). Receptors originate from a human donor in good health (CMV status not recorded). Some clones in this sample may be carry-over from other donors' samples. Each CDR3 is given with its conserved first and last residue. The D gene is left open where the match is weak. Size is stated for part of the rows, as once, few or many counts, or as a class when the clone is expanded.

len | j_gene | d_gene | v_gene | abundance | CDR3nt | CDR3aa
12 | TRBJ2-1 | - | TRBV12-3/TRBV12-4 | few | TGTGCCAGCAGTTTGTTTGGGGATGAGCAGTTCTTC | CASSLFGDEQFF
17 | TRBJ2-1 | TRBD2 | TRBV20-1 | few | TGCAGTGCTAGAATGGCGGGAGGGCCTCGAGGCTACAATGAGCAGTTCTTC | CSARMAGGPRGYNEQFF
16 | TRBJ1-2 | - | TRBV28 | few | TGTGCCAGCAGTTTACGTACAGGGCCCACCCCCTATGGCTACACCTTC | CASSLRTGPTPYGYTF
13 | TRBJ2-1 | - | TRBV7-2 | - | TGTGCCAGCAGTCCCTCTTGGGTCGATGAGCAGTTCTTC | CASSPSWVDEQFF
13 | TRBJ1-5 | - | TRBV27 | - | TGTGCCAGCAGTTTATCCGTGGGGCAGCCCCAGCATTTT | CASSLSVGQPQHF
15 | TRBJ2-3 | TRBD2 | TRBV20-1 | - | TGCAGTGCTAGAGATGCGCGGGGGGCCACAGATACGCAGTATTTT | CSARDARGATDTQYF
13 | TRBJ2-3 | TRBD2 | TRBV7-8 | - | TGTGCCAGCAGCTCGCGGGGGAGAGATACGCAGTATTTT | CASSSRGRDTQYF
11 | TRBJ2-7 | - | TRBV27 | - | TGTGCCAGCAGTTTCGGCTACGAGCAGTACTTC | CASSFGYEQYF
16 | TRBJ2-1 | TRBD2 | TRBV12-3/TRBV12-4 | many | TGTGCCAGCAGTTGGCTAGCGGGAGGAAAATACAATGAGCAGTTCTTC | CASSWLAGGKYNEQFF
15 | TRBJ2-3 | TRBD1 | TRBV7-4 | - | TGTGCCAGCAGCTCTGGACAGGGACGCACAGATACGCAGTATTTT | CASSSGQGRTDTQYF
15 | TRBJ2-7 | TRBD1 | TRBV20-1 | few | TGCAGTGCTAGAGACTTGGGACAGGGGGCCTACGAGCAGTACTTC | CSARDLGQGAYEQYF
13 | TRBJ2-7 | - | TRBV7-6 | many | TGTGCCAGCAGCCGACTGGGCTCCTACGAGCAGTACTTC | CASSRLGSYEQYF
11 | TRBJ2-2 | - | TRBV2 | few | TGTGCCAGCAACCGGTACGGGGAGCTGTTTTTT | CASNRYGELFF
13 | TRBJ2-1 | - | TRBV19 | - | TGTGCCACGGACAGGGAGGGGAACAATGAGCAGTTCTTC | CATDREGNNEQFF
13 | TRBJ2-7 | - | TRBV7-2 | few | TGTGCCAGCAGCCCCACCCCCCTGTACGAGCAGTACTTC | CASSPTPLYEQYF
14 | TRBJ1-3 | TRBD1 | TRBV11-2 | - | TGTGCCAGCAGCACAACAGGGGCCGGAAACACCATATATTTT | CASSTTGAGNTIYF
14 | TRBJ2-2 | - | TRBV5-4 | - | TGTGCCAGCCGCTGGGGCGGTGGGGCCGGGGAGCTGTTTTTT | CASRWGGGAGELFF
14 | TRBJ2-3 | - | TRBV6-6 | - | TGTGCCAGCAGTTCCCTCCTAGGGCCAGATACGCAGTATTTT | CASSSLLGPDTQYF
14 | TRBJ2-3 | TRBD2 | TRBV6-2/TRBV6-3 | - | TGTGCCAGCAGTCACACTAGCGGGAGGAATACGCAGTATTTT | CASSHTSGRNTQYF
15 | TRBJ1-3 | - | TRBV7-8 | many | TGTGCCAGCAGCTTATCCCGTTACTCTGGAAACACCATATATTTT | CASSLSRYSGNTIYF